A single sample gave rise to the 31 T cell receptor beta chains below, sequenced in a study of blood T cell repertoires in COVID-19. Sequencing was performed with immunoSEQ multiplex PCR; in TCRdb, only in-frame clones are kept and a portion is missing. Of 430,000 or so clones listed, roughly 89% were seen once; the top ten hold 0.7% to 1%. Specimen: peripheral blood. These receptors came from a man between 18 and 35 years old with COVID-19, enrolled during active disease.

The genes are TRBV10-3 and TRBJ2-7; no clear D gene. Germline lookup yields CDR1 ENHRY and CDR2 SYGVKD. The CDR3 has 11 residues. The V and J ends lost 4 bases and 4 bases respectively, with 5 bases between them. The CDR3 sequence: CAISASYEQYF. The CDR3 DNA reads TGTGCCATCAGTGCTTCTTACGAGCAGTACTTC.

This sequence joins TRBV21-1 and TRBJ2-4; the table calls TRBD1, which could not be checked here. TRBV21-1 is assigned pseudogene status. CDR3 length: 18 amino acids. The CDR3 nucleotides read TGTGCCAGCAGCTCCCACCGACAGTCGGCTAGGGTCAAAAACATTCAGTACTTC. This codes for CASSSHRQSARVKNIQYF.

The rearrangement joins TRBV3-1 (or the pseudogene TRBV3-2) to TRBJ2-7; 9 nucleotides line up with TRBD2. Germline V lookup: CDR1 LGHDT, CDR2 YNNKEL (reference sequence). Trimming removed 4 bases from V and 1 base from J; junction bases left unmatched: 11. CDR3 size: 17 residues. In DNA, the CDR3 is TGTGCCAGCAGCCCACACTACTTTAGCGGGAGTTCCTACGAGCAGTACTTC. Residues: CASSPHYFSGSSYEQYF.

J is TRBJ2-5 and V is TRBV3-1 (or the pseudogene TRBV3-2), with no clear D. Germline CDR1 LGHDT, CDR2 YNNKEL (reference sequence). Trimming removed 2 bases from V and 1 base from J, with 8 bases in between. The CDR3 has 14 residues. The DNA for the CDR3 is TGTGCCAGCAGCCAACAGGCCATCCAAGAGACCCAGTACTTC. It is translated as CASSQQAIQETQYF.

The chain is built from TRBV10-1 and TRBJ2-2; D perhaps matches TRBD1 (6 bases). With 5 bases removed from V and 4 bases from J, the gap between germline ends came to 8 bases. CDR1 is WNHNN and CDR2 is SYGVQD in the germline V gene (reference sequence). The CDR3 spans 13 residues. This chain's CDR3 is CASSWDITGELFF. CDR3 coding DNA: TGCGCCAGCAGTTGGGACATCACCGGGGAGCTGTTTTTT.

The chain joins TRBV6-6 to TRBJ2-2; a possible D gene is TRBD2 (6 bases). The germline CDR1 and CDR2 sequences are MNHNY and SVGAGI (reference sequence). CDR3 length equals 14 residues. V dropped 5 bases and J dropped 13 bases, with 20 bases sitting between them. The CDR3 spells CASSPGLKVLRLFF. The CDR3 region has the DNA TGTGCCAGCAGTCCGGGACTTAAGGTGTTGCGGCTGTTTTTT.

The V call is TRBV19, the J call TRBJ2-3; D perhaps matches TRBD1 (5 bases). Germline CDR1 LNHDA, CDR2 SQIVND (reference sequence). V was clipped by 3 bases and J by 4 bases, with 17 bases between them. CDR3 size: 16 residues. This chain's CDR3 is CASSIQGFPTADTQYF. The CDR3 DNA follows: TGTGCCAGTAGTATCCAGGGATTCCCAACAGCAGATACGCAGTATTTT.

The V call is TRBV7-6, the J call TRBJ2-1; 9 positions match TRBD2. CDR3 length: 15 residues. V lost 4 bases, J lost 4 bases, and 5 bases stayed unmatched. In germline, CDR1 is SGHVS, CDR2 FNYEAQ. In DNA, the CDR3 is TGTGCCAGCAGCTCGCTAGCGGGGTGGTACAATGAGCAGTTCTTC. This gives the protein CASSSLAGWYNEQFF.

About this clone itself: One end of the junction does not line up with germline, which may come from a read error. The J gene is TRBJ2-2, the V gene TRBV7-3; D call uncertain. The CDR3 is 11 amino acids. In germline, CDR1 is SGHTA, CDR2 FQGTGA. CDR3 residues: CASSLTGELFF. The CDR3 DNA is TGTGCCAGCAGCCTAACCGGGGAGCTGTTTTTT.

The gene calls are TRBV19 and TRBJ2-7, with TRBD2 matching 8 bases. The CDR3 is made up of 16 amino acids. V lost 6 bases to trimming and J lost 4 bases; unmatched junction nucleotides: 14. Per germline, CDR1 LNHDA and CDR2 SQIVND (reference sequence). The CDR3 region is CASSIKLGTRGYEQYF. Here the CDR3 DNA reads TGTGCCAGTAGCATCAAGCTCGGGACTAGGGGTTACGAGCAGTACTTC.

J is TRBJ2-1 and V is TRBV5-1, with 8 bases that match TRBD2. The germline V gene has CDR1 SGHRS and CDR2 YFSETQ. The CDR3 covers 18 residues. V lost 5 bases to trimming and J lost 3 bases; unmatched junction nucleotides: 16. The CDR3 coding sequence is TGCGCCAGCAGTCTCACCCGACTAGCGCTCGTAGGCTACAATGAGCAGTTCTTC. Its protein is CASSLTRLALVGYNEQFF. Based on the CDR3 plus reference TRBV5-1 and TRBJ2-1, the full variable domain is KAGVTQTPRYLIKTRGQQVTLSCSPISGHRSVSWYQQTPGQGLQFLFEYFSETQRNKGNFPGRFSGRQFSNSRSEMNVSTLELGDSALYLCASSLTRLALVGYNEQFFGPGTRLTVL.

The chain recombines TRBV11-2 with TRBJ2-3; D is ambiguous. V was clipped by 5 bases and J by 2 bases, with 14 bases between them. The CDR3 is made up of 15 amino acids. Germline lookup yields CDR1 SGHAT and CDR2 FQNNGV. DNA of the CDR3: TGTGCCAGCAGCCACCTAGGATCCAACACAGATACGCAGTATTTT. Its protein is CASSHLGSNTDTQYF.

This clone was detected once. The chain joins TRBV19 to TRBJ1-5; TRBD1 might be the D (6 bases). Trimming cost V 3 bases and J 6 bases, with 15 bases left between them. This CDR3 contains 15 residues. Germline values: CDR1 LNHDA, CDR2 SQIVND (reference sequence). The CDR3 DNA sequence: TGTGCCAGTAGTATCCGACAGGCCCCCAGTCAGCCCCAGCATTTT. Protein product: CASSIRQAPSQPQHF.

The table lists this clone with a count of one. DNA for the CDR3: TGTGCCACCAGCAGAGATCGCCCCCCCGGGGGAGTGTGGAATGAGCAGTTCTTC. Translating gives CATSRDRPPGGVWNEQFF. V usage is TRBV15 and J usage is TRBJ2-1, with a possible D match to TRBD2 (6 bases). The V end was cut by 0 bases, the J end by 7 bases, with 22 bases between. Germline V lookup: CDR1 LNHNV, CDR2 YYDKDF (reference sequence). The CDR3 is 18 amino acids.

The V gene is TRBV9, the J gene TRBJ2-1; 12 positions match TRBD2. The CDR3 contains 15 residues. V trimming: 4 bases; J trimming: 7 bases; junction bases outside the gene matches: 6. Germline V gene data show CDR1 as SGDLS and CDR2 as YYNGEE. The CDR3 reads CASSPWTSGENEQFF. CDR3 nucleotide sequence: TGTGCCAGCAGCCCCTGGACTAGCGGGGAGAATGAGCAGTTCTTC.

The rearrangement joins TRBV27 to TRBJ2-2, with TRBD1 as a possible D gene (5 bases). CDR3 length: 16 residues. From germline, CDR1 is MNHEY and CDR2 SMNVEV (reference sequence). Between the trimmed V and J ends, which lost 5 bases and 1 base, there was a span of 14 bases. Here the CDR3 reads CASSPILGLNTGELFF. The CDR3 bases are TGTGCCAGCAGTCCGATATTGGGGCTGAACACCGGGGAGCTGTTTTTT.

V and J are TRBV5-1 and TRBJ2-1, with D possibly being TRBD2 (6 bases). In germline, CDR1 is SGHRS, CDR2 YFSETQ. The germline V and J ends were trimmed by 2 bases and 5 bases, with 17 bases remaining between them. The CDR3 spans 16 residues. CDR3 loop: CASSFRDSGGHNEQFF. The CDR3 region has the DNA TGCGCCAGCAGCTTCCGGGACTCGGGTGGGCACAATGAGCAGTTCTTC. The full variable domain, in which reference TRBV5-1 and TRBJ2-1 provide the parts outside the CDR3, is KAGVTQTPRYLIKTRGQQVTLSCSPISGHRSVSWYQQTPGQGLQFLFEYFSETQRNKGNFPGRFSGRQFSNSRSEMNVSTLELGDSALYLCASSFRDSGGHNEQFFGPGTRLTVL.

The rearrangement joins TRBV13 to TRBJ2-3; 7 bases map to TRBD2. Germline V gene data show CDR1 as PRHDT and CDR2 as FYEKMQ (reference sequence). CDR3 length: 16 residues. Unmatched junction bases numbered 6, after V lost 1 base and J lost 2 bases. CDR3 loop: CASSLAGTTYTDTQYF. The CDR3 DNA follows: TGTGCCAGCAGCTTAGCCGGGACTACATACACAGATACGCAGTATTTT.

J is TRBJ2-1 and V is TRBV9; D might be TRBD1 (5 bases). This CDR3 contains 13 residues. CDR1 SGDLS and CDR2 YYNGEE come from the germline V gene. Trimming stripped 0 bases from V and 8 bases from J, with 9 bases between. DNA for the CDR3: TGTGCCAGCAGCGTAGAGGGGTACGATGAGCAGTTCTTC. Protein product: CASSVEGYDEQFF. Based on the CDR3 plus reference TRBV9 and TRBJ2-1, the full variable domain is DSGVTQTPKHLITATGQRVTLRCSPRSGDLSVYWYQQSLDQGLQFLIQYYNGEERAKGNILERFSAQQFPDLHSELNLSSLELGDSALYFCASSVEGYDEQFFGPGTRLTVL.

The rearrangement joins TRBV5-1 to TRBJ2-1; D ambiguous. The germline gives CDR1 SGHRS, CDR2 YFSETQ. This CDR3 spans 16 amino acids. Deletions cut 4 bases from V and 0 bases from J, with 14 bases between. CDR3 in amino acids: CASSEGATSSYNEQFF. The CDR3 coding sequence is TGCGCCAGCAGCGAAGGAGCTACGAGCTCCTACAATGAGCAGTTCTTC.

V gene TRBV24-1 combines with J gene TRBJ1-5, with TRBD1 identical over 8 bases. This CDR3 contains 15 residues. The ends lost 5 bases at V and 5 bases at J; junction bases unmatched: 7. CDR1 and CDR2 from the germline V gene are KGHDR and SFDVKD. The CDR3 sequence is CATSAAGTGDQPQHF. The CDR3 DNA is TGTGCCACCAGTGCGGCCGGGACAGGAGATCAGCCCCAGCATTTT.

For the CDR3, the DNA is TGCAGCGTTGAGGGGCGGGGGCTTATTGTGGAAGAGCAGTACTTC. It specifies CSVEGRGLIVEEQYF. J is TRBJ2-7 and V is TRBV29-1; a possible D gene is TRBD2 (7 bases). The CDR3 contains 15 residues. CDR1 SQVTM and CDR2 ANQGSEA come from the germline V gene. V shed 3 bases and J shed 7 bases, with 22 bases lying between them.

This chain joins TRBV7-2 and TRBJ2-2; the match to TRBD2 covers 12 bases. V lost 2 bases and J lost 5; bases outside the gene matches: 9. Germline V CDR1 and CDR2: SGHTA, FQGNSA. The CDR3 sequence is 18 residues long. The chain's CDR3 is CASSLYRTSGVQTGELFF. The CDR3 bases are TGTGCCAGCAGCTTATATCGGACTAGCGGGGTACAAACCGGGGAGCTGTTTTTT.

This clone was recorded only once. This rearrangement joins TRBV4-2 to TRBJ2-2; 11 bases agree with TRBD2. This CDR3 comprises 19 residues. Germline V CDR1 and CDR2: LGHNA, YNFKEQ. Germline trimming cut 3 bases from V and 1 base from J; bases unmatched to any gene: 10. The CDR3 coding sequence is TGTGCCAGCAGCCAGGAGGACCATACTAGCGGGGGGAACACCGGGGAGCTGTTTTTT. Translating it yields CASSQEDHTSGGNTGELFF.

This clone was picked up one time. V is TRBV15 and J is TRBJ2-1, with unresolved D. CDR1 is LNHNV and CDR2 is YYDKDF in the germline V gene (reference sequence). V lost 0 bases and J 2 bases, leaving 5 bases between the germline ends. This CDR3 spans 14 amino acids. This CDR3 reads CATSRDVTYNEQFF. In DNA, the CDR3 is TGTGCCACCAGCAGAGATGTTACCTACAATGAGCAGTTCTTC. Complete variable domain (other parts from reference TRBV15 and TRBJ2-1): DAMVIQNPRYQVTQFGKPVTLSCSQTLNHNVMYWYQQKSSQAPKLLFHYYDKDFNNEADTPDNFQSRRPNTSFCFLDIRSPGLGDTAMYLCATSRDVTYNEQFFGPGTRLTVL.

The V and J genes are TRBV6-5 and TRBJ2-4, with a tentative D call TRBD2 (5 bases). The CDR3 has 14 amino acids. V was cut by 7 bases and J by 1 base, with 11 bases left in between. Germline values: CDR1 MNHEY, CDR2 SVGAGI. CDR3 residues: CASNLALAKNIQYF. Written as DNA, the CDR3 is TGTGCCAGCAACCTAGCACTGGCCAAAAACATTCAGTACTTC.

The V call is TRBV5-1, the J call TRBJ2-6; D remains ambiguous. V dropped 5 bases and J dropped 2 bases, with 14 bases sitting between them. The CDR3 sequence is 16 residues long. The germline V gene has CDR1 SGHRS and CDR2 YFSETQ. The CDR3 DNA follows: TGCGCCAGCAGATTCCCAGGATTAGCTGGGGCCAACGTCCTGACTTTC. This sequence encodes CASRFPGLAGANVLTF.

The rearrangement uses TRBV9 and TRBJ2-3, with 14 nucleotides matching TRBD2. CDR1 is SGDLS and CDR2 is YYNGEE in the germline V gene. The CDR3 runs to 15 residues. V was clipped by 4 bases and J by 9 bases; unmatched bases: 7. CDR3 in amino acids: CASSLGLAGEMTQYF. CDR3 DNA sequence: TGTGCCAGCAGCTTGGGACTAGCGGGAGAAATGACGCAGTATTTT.

The V gene is TRBV12-5, the J gene TRBJ2-3; D might be TRBD1 (6 bases). Deletions cut 5 bases from V and 0 bases from J, with 15 bases between. Germline values: CDR1 LGHNT, CDR2 FRNRAP. This CDR3 is 16 amino acids long. The CDR3 DNA reads TGTGCTAGTGGTCCAGGACAGCTCTCTAGCACAGATACGCAGTATTTT. It is translated as CASGPGQLSSTDTQYF.

This clone has a handful of counts. This chain uses TRBV10-3 with TRBJ2-3, with a possible D match to TRBD2 (5 bases). The CDR3 loop spans 14 amino acids. Germline V gives CDR1 ENHRY, CDR2 SYGVKD. V was clipped by 2 bases and J by 8 bases, with 14 bases between them. CDR3 DNA sequence: TGTGCCATCAGTGAGCCTCGAACGGCGGGTACGCAGTATTTT. This encodes CAISEPRTAGTQYF.

The chain has TRBV4-1 and TRBJ2-1; D remains ambiguous. With 1 base removed from V and 6 bases from J, the gap between germline ends came to 10 bases. The CDR3 is 14 amino acids. Looked up from germline, CDR1 is MGHRA and CDR2 is YSYEKL. The CDR3 DNA sequence: TGCGCCAGCAGCCAAGTATCCAGTACCAATGAGCAGTTCTTC. It specifies CASSQVSSTNEQFF.